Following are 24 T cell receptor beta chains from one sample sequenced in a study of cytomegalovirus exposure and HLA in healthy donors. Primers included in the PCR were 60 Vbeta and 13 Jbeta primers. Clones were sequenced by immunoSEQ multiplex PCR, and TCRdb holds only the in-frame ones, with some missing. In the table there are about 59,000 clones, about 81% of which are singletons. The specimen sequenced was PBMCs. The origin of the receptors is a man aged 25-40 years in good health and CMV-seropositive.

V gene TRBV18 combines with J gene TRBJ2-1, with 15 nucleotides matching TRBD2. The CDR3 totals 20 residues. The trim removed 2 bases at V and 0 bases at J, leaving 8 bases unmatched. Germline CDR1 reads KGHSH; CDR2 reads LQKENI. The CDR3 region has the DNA TGTGCCAGCTCACCAACATTGGGACTAGCGGGGGGAAGCTCCTACAATGAGCAGTTCTTC. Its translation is CASSPTLGLAGGSSYNEQFF.

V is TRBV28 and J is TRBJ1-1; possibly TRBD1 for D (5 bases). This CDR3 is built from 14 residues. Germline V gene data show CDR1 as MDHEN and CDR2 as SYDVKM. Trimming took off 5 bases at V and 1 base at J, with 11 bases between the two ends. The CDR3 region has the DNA TGTGCCAGCAGTGCTCTCAGGGCGAACACTGAAGCTTTCTTT. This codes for CASSALRANTEAFF.

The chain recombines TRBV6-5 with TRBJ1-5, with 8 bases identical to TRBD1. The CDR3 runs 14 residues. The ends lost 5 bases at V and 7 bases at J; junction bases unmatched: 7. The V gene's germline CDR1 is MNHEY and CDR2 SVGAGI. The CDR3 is CASSKTGEEQPQHF. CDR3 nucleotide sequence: TGTGCCAGCAGTAAGACAGGGGAGGAACAGCCCCAGCATTTT.

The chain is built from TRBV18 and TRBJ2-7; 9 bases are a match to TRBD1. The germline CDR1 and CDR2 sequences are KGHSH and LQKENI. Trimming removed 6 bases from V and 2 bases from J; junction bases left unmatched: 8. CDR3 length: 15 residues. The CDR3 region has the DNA TGTGCCAGCTCGTACCGGGACAGGGTACCCTACGAGCAGTACTTC. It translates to CASSYRDRVPYEQYF.

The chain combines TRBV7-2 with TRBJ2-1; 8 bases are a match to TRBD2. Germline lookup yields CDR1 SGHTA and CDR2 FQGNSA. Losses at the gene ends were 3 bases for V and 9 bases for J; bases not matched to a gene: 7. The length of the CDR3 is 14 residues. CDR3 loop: CASSFRGGASEQFF. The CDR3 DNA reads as TGTGCCAGCAGCTTCCGGGGGGGGGCCAGTGAGCAGTTCTTC.

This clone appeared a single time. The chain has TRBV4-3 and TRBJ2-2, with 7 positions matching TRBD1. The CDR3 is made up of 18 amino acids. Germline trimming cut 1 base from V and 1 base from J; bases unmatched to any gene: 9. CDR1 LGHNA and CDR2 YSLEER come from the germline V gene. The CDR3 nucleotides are TGCGCCAGCAGCCAAGCACCGCTGGGGACAGTGAACACCGGGGAGCTGTTTTTT. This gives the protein CASSQAPLGTVNTGELFF.

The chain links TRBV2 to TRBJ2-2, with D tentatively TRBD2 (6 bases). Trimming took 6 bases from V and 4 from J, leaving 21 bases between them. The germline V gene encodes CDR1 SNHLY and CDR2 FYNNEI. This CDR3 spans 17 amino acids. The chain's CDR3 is CASRTKLGLRGTGELFF. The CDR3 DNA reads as TGTGCCAGCAGGACCAAGCTCGGGTTGCGGGGCACCGGGGAGCTGTTTTTT.

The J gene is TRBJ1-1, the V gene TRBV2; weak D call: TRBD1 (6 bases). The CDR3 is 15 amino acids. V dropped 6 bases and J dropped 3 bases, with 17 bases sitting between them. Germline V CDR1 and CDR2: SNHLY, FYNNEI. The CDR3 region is CASRNSQGTHTEAFF. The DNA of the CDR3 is TGTGCCAGCAGGAATAGCCAGGGGACCCACACTGAAGCTTTCTTT.

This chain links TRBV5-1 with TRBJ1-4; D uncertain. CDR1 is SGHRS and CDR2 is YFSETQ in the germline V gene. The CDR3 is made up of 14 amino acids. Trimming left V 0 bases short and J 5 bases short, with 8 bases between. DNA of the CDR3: TGCGCCAGCAGCTTGGGAGGGAGAAATGAAAAACTGTTTTTT. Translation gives CASSLGGRNEKLFF. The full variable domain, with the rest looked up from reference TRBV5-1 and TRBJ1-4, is KAGVTQTPRYLIKTRGQQVTLSCSPISGHRSVSWYQQTPGQGLQFLFEYFSETQRNKGNFPGRFSGRQFSNSRSEMNVSTLELGDSALYLCASSLGGRNEKLFFGSGTQLSVL.

The CDR3 spells CASSTYARGTTDTQYF. CDR3 nucleotides: TGTGCCAGCAGCACCTACGCGCGGGGCACCACAGATACGCAGTATTTT. The V call is TRBV7-6, the J call TRBJ2-3, with D possibly TRBD2 on 6 matching bases. With 5 bases removed from V and 2 bases from J, the gap between germline ends came to 17 bases. The CDR3 sequence is 16 residues long. Germline values: CDR1 SGHVS, CDR2 FNYEAQ.

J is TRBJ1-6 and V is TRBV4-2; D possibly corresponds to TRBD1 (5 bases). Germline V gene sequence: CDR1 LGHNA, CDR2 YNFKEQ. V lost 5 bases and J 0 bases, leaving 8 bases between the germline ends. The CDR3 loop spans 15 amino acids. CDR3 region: CASSDTGSYNSPLHF. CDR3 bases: TGTGCCAGCAGCGATACAGGCTCCTATAATTCACCCCTCCACTTT.

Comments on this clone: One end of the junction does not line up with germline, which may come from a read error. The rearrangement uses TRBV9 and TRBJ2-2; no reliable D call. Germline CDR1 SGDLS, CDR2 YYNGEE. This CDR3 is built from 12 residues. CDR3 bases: TGTGCCGGCAGCGTGTCGGCCGGGGAGCTGTTTTTT. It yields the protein CAGSVSAGELFF.

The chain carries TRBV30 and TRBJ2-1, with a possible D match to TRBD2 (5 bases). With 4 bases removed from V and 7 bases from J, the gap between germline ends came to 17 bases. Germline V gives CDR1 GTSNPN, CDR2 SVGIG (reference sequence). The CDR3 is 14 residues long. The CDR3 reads CAWTETGLDNEQFF. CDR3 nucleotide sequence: TGTGCCTGGACTGAGACTGGACTTGATAATGAGCAGTTCTTC.

The CDR3 sequence: CASPSGTSGETQYF. Written as DNA, the CDR3 is TGTGCCAGCCCGTCCGGGACTAGCGGCGAGACCCAGTACTTC. This chain joins TRBV6-4 and TRBJ2-5; 11 nucleotides agree with TRBD2. The length of the CDR3 is 14 residues. Trimming cost V 8 bases and J 5 bases; bases outside gene matches: 7. Germline lookup yields CDR1 MRHNA and CDR2 SNTAGT.

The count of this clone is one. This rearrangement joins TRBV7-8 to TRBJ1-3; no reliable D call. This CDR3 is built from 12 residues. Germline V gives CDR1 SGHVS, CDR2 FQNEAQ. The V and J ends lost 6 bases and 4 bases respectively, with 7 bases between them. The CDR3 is CASRAGGNTIYF. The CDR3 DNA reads TGTGCCAGCAGGGCAGGAGGAAACACCATATATTTT.

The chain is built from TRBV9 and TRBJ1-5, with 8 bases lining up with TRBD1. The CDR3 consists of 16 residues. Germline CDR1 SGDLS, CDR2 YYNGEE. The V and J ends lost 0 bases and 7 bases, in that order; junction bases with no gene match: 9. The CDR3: CASSVEAGGRRQPQHF. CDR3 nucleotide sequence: TGTGCCAGCAGCGTAGAGGCAGGGGGCCGCAGGCAGCCCCAGCATTTT.

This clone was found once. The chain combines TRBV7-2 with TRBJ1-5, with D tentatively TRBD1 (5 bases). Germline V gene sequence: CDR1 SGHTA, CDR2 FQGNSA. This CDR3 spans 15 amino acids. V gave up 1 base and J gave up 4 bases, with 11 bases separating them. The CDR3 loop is CASSLVGLENQPQHF. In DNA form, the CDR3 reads TGTGCCAGCAGCTTAGTGGGACTTGAGAATCAGCCCCAGCATTTT.

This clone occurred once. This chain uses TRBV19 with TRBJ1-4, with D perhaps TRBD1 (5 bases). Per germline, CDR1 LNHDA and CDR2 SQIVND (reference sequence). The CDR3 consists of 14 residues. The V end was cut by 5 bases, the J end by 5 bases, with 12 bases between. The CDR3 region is CASSVRRDNEKLFF. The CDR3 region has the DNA TGTGCCAGTAGTGTCCGGAGGGACAATGAAAAACTGTTTTTT.

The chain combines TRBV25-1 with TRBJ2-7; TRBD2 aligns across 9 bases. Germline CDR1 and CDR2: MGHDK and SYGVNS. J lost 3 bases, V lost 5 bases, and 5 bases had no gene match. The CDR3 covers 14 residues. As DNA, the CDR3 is TGTGCCAGCAGTCAAGCGGGGGGCAACTACGAGCAGTACTTC. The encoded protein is CASSQAGGNYEQYF.

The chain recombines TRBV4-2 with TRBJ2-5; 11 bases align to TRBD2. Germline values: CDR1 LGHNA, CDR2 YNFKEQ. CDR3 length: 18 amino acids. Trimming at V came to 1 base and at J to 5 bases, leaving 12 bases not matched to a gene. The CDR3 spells CASSQVVSGGAEFETQYF. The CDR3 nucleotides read TGTGCCAGCAGCCAAGTTGTTAGCGGGGGGGCCGAATTCGAGACCCAGTACTTC.

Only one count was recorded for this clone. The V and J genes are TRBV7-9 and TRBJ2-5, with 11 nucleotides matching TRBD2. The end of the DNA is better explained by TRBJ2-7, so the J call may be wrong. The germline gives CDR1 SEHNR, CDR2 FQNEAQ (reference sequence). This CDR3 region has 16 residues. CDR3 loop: CASSLALAGGTYEQYF. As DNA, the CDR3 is TGTGCCAGCAGCTTAGCTTTAGCGGGGGGGACCTACGAGCAGTACTTC.

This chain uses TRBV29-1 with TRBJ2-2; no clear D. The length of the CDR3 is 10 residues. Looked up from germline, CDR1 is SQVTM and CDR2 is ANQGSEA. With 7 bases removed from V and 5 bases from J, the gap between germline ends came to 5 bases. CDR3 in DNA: TGCAGCGCGAGTACCGGGGAGCTGTTTTTT. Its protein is CSASTGELFF.

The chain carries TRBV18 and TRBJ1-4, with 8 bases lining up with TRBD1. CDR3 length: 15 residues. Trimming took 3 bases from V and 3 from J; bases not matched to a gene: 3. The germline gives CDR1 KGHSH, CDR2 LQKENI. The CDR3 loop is CASSPRTGSNEKLFF. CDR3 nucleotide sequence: TGTGCCAGCTCACCTCGGACAGGGTCTAATGAAAAACTGTTTTTT.

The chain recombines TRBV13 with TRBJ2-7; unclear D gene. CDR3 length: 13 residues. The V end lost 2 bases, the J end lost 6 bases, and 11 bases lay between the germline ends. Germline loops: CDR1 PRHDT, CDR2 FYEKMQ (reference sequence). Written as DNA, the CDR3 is TGTGCCAGCAGCTTATCCGGGTTTGGCGAGCAGTACTTC. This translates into CASSLSGFGEQYF.